The 16 T cell receptor beta chains in this list originate from one sample, sequenced in a study of beta chain features in type 1 diabetes. Expressed TCRB transcripts were sequenced because the entire RNA isolate underwent reverse transcription. Here immunoSEQ multiplex PCR was the method, and the copy in TCRdb shows in-frame clones only, minus some. The repertoire includes about 930,000 clones, about a sixth of them detected once, and 0.02% to 0.025% sits in the top ten. The material sequenced was naive CD4+ T cells from blood. The origin of the receptors is a woman aged 18-29 years in good health.

The chain has TRBV29-1 and TRBJ2-1, with D possibly being TRBD2 (5 bases). Trimming cost V 5 bases and J 7 bases, with 15 bases left between them. Germline V CDR1 and CDR2: SQVTM, ANQGSEA. CDR3 length equals 13 residues. CDR3 sequence reads: CSVLDPGRNEQFF. The CDR3 DNA reads as TGCAGCGTTTTAGACCCGGGGAGAAATGAGCAGTTCTTC.

V usage is TRBV5-4 and J usage is TRBJ2-1; no clear D gene. Germline lookup yields CDR1 SGHNT and CDR2 YYREEE (reference sequence). The V end was cut by 6 bases, the J end by 8 bases, with 12 bases between. The CDR3 has 12 residues. CDR3 nucleotide sequence: TGTGCCAGCAACCCTTTGAACCATGAGCAGTTCTTC. Translation: CASNPLNHEQFF.

This sequence joins TRBV5-4 and TRBJ2-2, with 9 bases identical to TRBD1. CDR1 and CDR2 (germline): SGHNT, YYREEE (reference sequence). CDR3 length equals 14 residues. J gave up 7 bases and V 3 bases, and 4 bases lay outside the gene matches. The CDR3 nucleotides are TGTGCCAGCAGCTGGGACAGGGAATACGGGGAGCTGTTTTTT. It encodes CASSWDREYGELFF.

This sequence joins TRBV28 and TRBJ2-1; D remains ambiguous. The germline CDR1 and CDR2 sequences are MDHEN and SYDVKM. This CDR3 has 11 residues. V was clipped by 7 bases and J by 6 bases, with 7 bases between them. This CDR3 is CASIRRNEQFF. Written as DNA, the CDR3 is TGTGCCAGCATACGTCGCAATGAGCAGTTCTTC.

This clone was counted a few times. This same CDR3 is encoded by further DNA sequences in the sample. This chain connects TRBV6-6 to TRBJ1-3, with D possibly TRBD1 on 6 matching bases. Germline CDR1 is MNHNY and CDR2 is SVGAGI (reference sequence). V was shortened by 2 bases and J by 2 bases, with 10 bases between the two germline ends. The CDR3 runs 15 residues. The DNA of the CDR3 is TGTGCCAGCAGTTACCAGGGGACTGCTGGAAACACCATATATTTT. This encodes CASSYQGTAGNTIYF.

V is TRBV28 and J is TRBJ2-1; D is ambiguous. CDR3 length equals 13 residues. V was trimmed by 4 bases and J by 6 bases, leaving 10 bases between them. The V gene's germline CDR1 is MDHEN and CDR2 SYDVKM. The CDR3 DNA is TGTGCCAGCAGTTGGGGTACGTTCAATGAGCAGTTCTTC. It encodes CASSWGTFNEQFF.

V and J are TRBV19 and TRBJ1-5; 9 positions agree with TRBD1. V shed 4 bases and J 4 bases; nucleotides not matched to a gene: 11. Germline CDR1 is LNHDA and CDR2 is SQIVND (reference sequence). The CDR3 covers 17 residues. CDR3 loop: CASSTGQGRSTNQPQHF. The CDR3 nucleotides are TGTGCCAGTAGTACCGGACAGGGGCGCTCTACTAATCAGCCCCAGCATTTT.

The J gene is TRBJ2-6, the V gene TRBV6-6; a weak D match, TRBD2 (6 bases). Germline lookup yields CDR1 MNHNY and CDR2 SVGAGI (reference sequence). V dropped 2 bases and J dropped 1 base, with 6 bases sitting between them. This CDR3 is 15 amino acids long. CDR3 in amino acids: CASSYGGSGANVLTF. CDR3 nucleotide sequence: TGTGCCAGCAGTTACGGGGGGTCTGGGGCCAACGTCCTGACTTTC.

The chain combines TRBV11-2 with TRBJ2-7; 9 bases map to TRBD2. Germline CDR1 reads SGHAT; CDR2 reads FQNNGV. The CDR3 consists of 13 residues. J was trimmed by 4 bases and V by 7 bases; bases with no gene match: 5. CDR3 DNA sequence: TGTGCCAGCACCATAGCGGGAGCGTACGAGCAGTACTTC. Encoded protein: CASTIAGAYEQYF.

There are a few counts of this clone. The chain couples TRBV10-3 to TRBJ2-1; 9 bases are shared with TRBD2. The CDR3 has 17 amino acids. The V gene end was trimmed by 2 bases and the J gene end by 5 bases; junction bases not matched to a gene: 10. CDR1 and CDR2 from the germline V gene are ENHRY and SYGVKD. CDR3 sequence: CAISERLGTSNHNEQFF. CDR3 DNA sequence: TGTGCCATCAGTGAGAGGCTTGGGACTAGCAATCACAATGAGCAGTTCTTC.

This clone was picked up a small number of times. J is TRBJ1-1 and V is TRBV28, with 9 nucleotides matching TRBD1. Germline CDR1 MDHEN, CDR2 SYDVKM. Trimming at V came to 5 bases and at J to 4 bases, leaving 8 bases not matched to a gene. This CDR3 comprises 15 residues. CDR3 sequence: CASSLPGQGVTEAFF. The CDR3 region has the DNA TGTGCCAGCAGTCTCCCGGGACAGGGTGTCACTGAAGCTTTCTTT.

The chain carries TRBV10-3 and TRBJ2-3; 9 bases are shared with TRBD2. V gave up 4 bases and J gave up 1 base; unmatched junction bases: 12. CDR1 is ENHRY, CDR2 SYGVKD, per germline. The CDR3 contains 18 residues. The CDR3: CAISGTSATLPGTDTQYF. Here the CDR3 DNA reads TGTGCCATCAGTGGGACTAGCGCGACCCTCCCTGGCACAGATACGCAGTATTTT.

This clone was seen a few times. The CDR3: CASSQATAVTDTQYF. Here the CDR3 DNA reads TGCGCCAGCAGCCAAGCGACAGCCGTTACAGATACGCAGTATTTT. The J gene is TRBJ2-3, the V gene TRBV4-1; D is possibly TRBD1 (5 bases). The V end lost 1 base, the J end lost 3 bases, and 11 bases lay between the germline ends. Germline V lookup: CDR1 MGHRA, CDR2 YSYEKL. The CDR3 loop spans 15 amino acids.

The gene calls are TRBV27 and TRBJ2-3; 7 nucleotides agree with TRBD2. The CDR3 has 14 amino acids. Germline V CDR1 and CDR2: MNHEY, SMNVEV (reference sequence). V was clipped by 2 bases and J by 6 bases; unmatched bases: 5. The CDR3 loop reads CASSLAGVRDTQYF. The CDR3 nucleotides are TGTGCCAGCAGTTTAGCGGGAGTGAGGGATACGCAGTATTTT.

This clone was seen a few times. The chain employs TRBV6-5 and TRBJ2-7; a possible D gene is TRBD1 (7 bases). This CDR3 has 14 amino acids. V was pared by 6 bases and J by 2 bases, with 14 bases between. From germline, CDR1 is MNHEY and CDR2 SVGAGI. Here the CDR3 DNA reads TGTGCCAGCAGCCCCCGCGGGACAGCCTACGAGCAGTACTTC. It specifies CASSPRGTAYEQYF.

The chain recombines TRBV7-2 with TRBJ1-1, with unresolved D. Germline V gene lookup returns CDR1 SGHTA and CDR2 FQGNSA. V gave up 1 base and J gave up 0 bases, with 9 bases separating them. This CDR3 is built from 15 residues. The CDR3 DNA follows: TGTGCCAGCAGCTTAGAGGGAAGGGTGAACACTGAAGCTTTCTTT. It specifies CASSLEGRVNTEAFF.